Below are 19 T cell receptor beta chains sequenced from a single sample in a study of T-cell reconstitution after alpha-beta-depleted transplantation in children (TCRdb year 2016). The library was built by means of PCR. The listed sequencing device is Illumina HiSeq 2500. To normalize quantification of the TCRbeta repertoire, the TCR libraries were built with molecular barcoding that relied on unique molecular identifiers. Using fastp at Q25 and MiXCR, TCRdb reprocessed the public reads and kept productive beta chains. CDR3 protein duplicates are merged, each entry listing the most common genes and DNA. This sample comprises some 260,000 distinct CDR3 sequences, roughly a quarter of them detected only once. The ten largest clones add up to 4.5% to 5.5% of the sample. Sample treatment or condition, as interpreted from the label and publication: allogeneic hematopoietic cell transplantation with graft depleted of TCRalphabeta T cells and CD19 B cells.

The material was PBMCs, mostly from graft donor cells, obtained 360 days after TCRalphabeta/CD19-depleted stem cell transplant. The receptors originated from a female patient aged 2-9 years who had a stem cell transplant for congenital amegakaryocytic thrombocytopenia, so the T cells may come from the graft donor.

The CDR3 sequence is CASSQDLRRLAANEQFF. The CDR3 DNA sequence: TGTGCCAGCAGCCAAGATCTTAGGAGACTAGCGGCAAATGAGCAGTTCTTC. V is TRBV3-1 and J is TRBJ2-1, with TRBD2 matching over 9 bases. V lost 0 bases to trimming and J lost 7 bases; unmatched junction nucleotides: 10. The CDR3 extends over 17 amino acids. CDR1 and CDR2 from the germline V gene are LGHDT and YNNKEL (reference sequence).

The J gene is TRBJ2-5, the V gene TRBV20-1, with D unclear. Germline values: CDR1 DFQATT, CDR2 SNEGSKA (reference sequence). V was clipped by 1 base and J by 4 bases, with 13 bases between them. This CDR3 has 14 amino acids. CDR3 sequence reads: CSARVPPTRETQYF. For the CDR3, the DNA is TGCAGTGCTAGAGTCCCTCCCACGAGAGAGACCCAGTACTTC.

This chain joins TRBV7-2 and TRBJ1-2, with TRBD1 matching over 8 bases. Per the germline V gene, CDR1 is SGHTA and CDR2 is FQGNSA. CDR3 size: 14 residues. V was clipped by 5 bases and J by 7 bases; unmatched bases: 9. The CDR3 reads CASSPQTGEFGYTF. The CDR3, as DNA: TGTGCCAGCAGCCCTCAGACAGGGGAATTTGGCTACACCTTC.

The chain uses TRBV7-6 and TRBJ2-1; D gene uncertain. Germline-derived CDR1 and CDR2 are SGHVS and FNYEAQ. CDR3 size: 15 residues. Trimming took 1 base from V and 9 from J, leaving 16 bases between them. The CDR3 reads CASSLGYMFLTEQFF. The DNA for the CDR3 is TGTGCCAGCAGCTTAGGGTACATGTTCCTGACTGAGCAGTTCTTC.

This CDR3 is CASSPPGGWETQYF. CDR3 bases: TGTGCCAGCAGCCCCCCGGGGGGGTGGGAGACCCAGTACTTC. V gene TRBV7-2 combines with J gene TRBJ2-5, with 8 bases lining up with TRBD2. V shed 5 bases and J 5 bases; nucleotides not matched to a gene: 7. CDR3 length equals 14 residues. Germline loops: CDR1 SGHTA, CDR2 FQGNSA.

This clonotype was found a few times. The rearrangement joins TRBV12-3 or TRBV12-4 to TRBJ1-2; D gene ambiguous. This CDR3 is built from 12 residues. The ends were cut back, 5 bases at V and 3 bases at J, with 7 bases in the middle. The CDR3 sequence is CASSQVYYGYTF. The DNA for the CDR3 is TGTGCCAGCAGTCAAGTATACTATGGCTACACCTTC.

The chain joins TRBV9 to TRBJ2-2; D remains unclear. Trimming pared 3 bases from V and 0 bases from J, leaving 15 bases between. Germline CDR1 SGDLS, CDR2 YYNGEE. The CDR3 has 17 amino acids. In nucleotides, the CDR3 is TGTGCCAGCAGCGGACCCCTCGCGGCCCCGAACACCGGGGAGCTGTTTTTT. It specifies CASSGPLAAPNTGELFF.

This clonotype has only a few counts. This sequence joins TRBV3-1 and TRBJ1-1; perhaps TRBD1 as D (5 bases). Germline V lookup: CDR1 LGHDT, CDR2 YNNKEL (reference sequence). Trimming shortened V by 2 bases and J by 1 base, and 8 bases separated the two germline ends. This CDR3 comprises 14 residues. DNA for the CDR3: TGTGCCAGCAGCCAAATACAGGAGAACACTGAAGCTTTCTTT. Its translation: CASSQIQENTEAFF.

In this sample, this clonotype turned up once. The chain links TRBV29-1 to TRBJ1-1; D is uncertain. The V end was cut by 4 bases, the J end by 2 bases, with 11 bases between. Germline loops: CDR1 SQVTM, CDR2 ANQGSEA. The length of the CDR3 is 13 residues. The CDR3: CSVVGEVNTEAFF. The CDR3 region has the DNA TGCAGCGTTGTTGGAGAAGTTAACACTGAAGCTTTCTTT.

This clonotype was picked up a small number of times. The V gene is TRBV6-5, the J gene TRBJ1-4; D is unresolved. CDR3 size: 8 residues. Germline V gene lookup returns CDR1 MNHEY and CDR2 SVGAGI. The CDR3 spells CADEKLFF. The CDR3 DNA sequence: TGTGCTGACGAAAAACTGTTTTTT.

At least ten counts were recorded for this clonotype. The chain carries TRBV4-2 and TRBJ2-7; possibly TRBD1 for D (7 bases). Germline V CDR1 and CDR2: LGHNA, YNFKEQ. The V gene lost 1 base and the J gene lost 3 bases, with 10 bases spanning the gap. The CDR3 consists of 14 residues. CDR3 amino acids: CASSQGRDSYEQYF. The CDR3 DNA sequence: TGTGCCAGCAGCCAAGGGCGGGACAGCTACGAGCAGTACTTC.

The chain combines TRBV6-5 with TRBJ2-7; 9 bases are a match to TRBD2. The CDR3 spans 15 residues. The V gene end was trimmed by 0 bases and the J gene end by 0 bases; junction bases not matched to a gene: 0. CDR1 is MNHEY and CDR2 is SVGAGI in the germline V gene. The CDR3 DNA reads as TGTGCCAGCAGTTACTCTAGCGGGAGCTCCTACGAGCAGTACTTC. Amino acid sequence: CASSYSSGSSYEQYF.

The chain has TRBV20-1 and TRBJ1-5; tentative D call: TRBD1 (6 bases). V dropped 2 bases and J dropped 0 bases, with 14 bases sitting between them. From germline, CDR1 is DFQATT and CDR2 SNEGSKA (reference sequence). This CDR3 is 16 amino acids long. DNA of the CDR3: TGCAGTGCTAGAATAAGGGGGGCCGATAGCAATCAGCCCCAGCATTTT. It translates to CSARIRGADSNQPQHF.

The V and J genes are TRBV29-1 and TRBJ2-7; TRBD1 agrees at 9 bases. V lost 8 bases and J lost 7; bases outside the gene matches: 12. Per the germline V gene, CDR1 is SQVTM and CDR2 is ANQGSEA. This CDR3 has 13 residues. The CDR3 spells CSWRDRVSEEQYF. The CDR3 nucleotides read TGCAGCTGGCGGGACAGGGTATCGGAGGAGCAGTACTTC.

V is TRBV10-3 and J is TRBJ2-2, with 9 bases lining up with TRBD2. V lost 0 bases to trimming and J lost 4 bases; unmatched junction nucleotides: 18. Germline V lookup: CDR1 ENHRY, CDR2 SYGVKD. This CDR3 region has 21 residues. CDR3 nucleotide sequence: TGTGCCATCAGTGAGTCGATTTACGCAGTTCGGTCTAGCGGGGTCACCGGGGAGCTGTTTTTT. The encoded protein is CAISESIYAVRSSGVTGELFF.

This clonotype came up a few times. The chain carries TRBV3-1 and TRBJ1-4, with D tentatively TRBD1 (6 bases). V was pared by 4 bases and J by 8 bases, with 20 bases between. Germline V gene lookup returns CDR1 LGHDT and CDR2 YNNKEL (reference sequence). CDR3 length: 16 amino acids. The CDR3 loop reads CASSLLFSGAREKLFF. CDR3 sequence (DNA): TGTGCCAGCAGCCTTCTCTTCTCAGGGGCGCGGGAAAAACTGTTTTTT.

This chain uses TRBV5-1 with TRBJ2-7; D is uncertain. Deletions cut 0 bases from V and 3 bases from J, with 10 bases between. The CDR3 has 14 amino acids. The germline V gene has CDR1 SGHRS and CDR2 YFSETQ. The CDR3 loop reads CASSLVLSDYEQYF. The CDR3 DNA follows: TGCGCCAGCAGCTTGGTTTTATCAGACTACGAGCAGTACTTC.

This clonotype was recorded a few times. This chain uses TRBV29-1 with TRBJ2-6, with D tentatively TRBD1 (5 bases). The CDR3 runs to 14 residues. Trimming shortened V by 6 bases and J by 0 bases, and 9 bases separated the two germline ends. The germline V gene encodes CDR1 SQVTM and CDR2 ANQGSEA. DNA of the CDR3: TGCAGCGTAGGGGCCTCCTCTGGGGCCAACGTCCTGACTTTC. Amino acid sequence: CSVGASSGANVLTF.

The chain links TRBV5-4 to TRBJ1-5; 7 positions match TRBD1. With 4 bases clipped from V and 2 bases from J, the junction kept 3 bases outside the gene matches. CDR1 SGHNT and CDR2 YYREEE come from the germline V gene (reference sequence). The CDR3 is 14 residues long. In DNA, the CDR3 is TGTGCCAGCAGCAGAGACAGGGGCAATCAGCCCCAGCATTTT. This gives the protein CASSRDRGNQPQHF.